These 4 T cell receptor beta chains were sequenced from one sample in a study of cytomegalovirus exposure and HLA in healthy donors. PCR amplification relied on 60 Vbeta primers (plus 13 Jbeta primers). The assay was immunoSEQ multiplex PCR, and TCRdb's table has in-frame clones only and misses some. The sample includes 95,000 to 100,000 clones, around 77% of them seen just once. The sequencing input was PBMCs. Receptors originate from a female donor in good health and CMV-seronegative.

As concerns this clone: The same CDR3 is also encoded by other DNA sequences in this sample. The chain joins TRBV9 to TRBJ2-5, with TRBD2 matching 7 bases. The CDR3 has 13 amino acids. V shed 4 bases, J shed 4 bases, and the junction held 4 bases outside the gene matches. Per germline, CDR1 SGDLS and CDR2 YYNGEE. The DNA for the CDR3 is TGTGCCAGCAGCCCGGGGGGACTAGAGACCCAGTACTTC. The encoded protein is CASSPGGLETQYF. Looking up the rest from reference TRBV9 and TRBJ2-5 gives the full variable domain: DSGVTQTPKHLITATGQRVTLRCSPRSGDLSVYWYQQSLDQGLQFLIQYYNGEERAKGNILERFSAQQFPDLHSELNLSSLELGDSALYFCASSPGGLETQYFGPGTRLLVL.

This clone was detected only a few times. The rearrangement joins TRBV11-3 to TRBJ1-1; D possibly corresponds to TRBD1 (5 bases). Germline V gene data show CDR1 as SGHNT and CDR2 as YENEEA. V gave up 0 bases and J gave up 2 bases, with 13 bases separating them. This CDR3 is 16 amino acids long. CDR3 amino acids: CASSLDGREGNTEAFF. CDR3 nucleotides: TGTGCCAGCAGCTTAGATGGCAGGGAGGGTAACACTGAAGCTTTCTTT.

With regard to this clone: The junction shows a germline mismatch at one end, possibly a read error. Other DNA sequences within the sample encode an identical CDR3. The rearrangement uses TRBV11-1 and TRBJ2-7; tentative D call: TRBD1 (6 bases). The CDR3 contains 13 residues. The germline CDR1 and CDR2 sequences are SGHAT and FQDESV (reference sequence). CDR3 protein: CASSSRGGYEQYF. The DNA of the CDR3 is TGTGCCAGCAGCTCCAGGGGTGGTTACGAGCAGTACTTT. The complete variable domain, with remaining parts taken from reference TRBV11-1 and TRBJ2-7, reads EAEVAQSPRYKITEKSQAVAFWCDPISGHATLYWYRQILGQGPELLVQFQDESVVDDSQLPKDRFSAERLKGVDSTLKIQPAELGDSAMYLCASSSRGGYEQYFGPGTRLTVT.

The chain couples TRBV6-6 to TRBJ2-7, with 10 positions matching TRBD1. Looked up from germline, CDR1 is MNHNY and CDR2 is SVGAGI (reference sequence). The CDR3 totals 15 residues. V was pared by 6 bases and J by 3 bases, with 8 bases of the junction left unmatched. Here the CDR3 DNA reads TGTGCCAGCAGCCTTTCCGGGACAGGGGTCTACGAGCAGTACTTC. Amino acids: CASSLSGTGVYEQYF.